This T cell receptor beta chain was sequenced for a study of shared clonotypes between healthy human individuals. Clones were read by immunoSEQ multiplex PCR, and TCRdb kept only the in-frame ones, dropping some. The sample lists more than 550,000 clones, roughly 91% occurring once. The study, taken as a whole, reports: Researchers sampled only blood; tissue repertoires likely differ. A generally larger estimated richness was seen in naive subsets than in memory subsets. An expected dependence of interdonor clonotype sharing on sequencing depth was noted.

This clone was recorded at least ten times. Its antigen remains unknown. The CDR3 is 14 amino acids. CDR1 GTSNPN and CDR2 SVGIG come from the germline V gene (reference sequence). Between the trimmed V and J ends, which lost 3 bases and 1 base, there was a span of 12 bases. The material sequenced was memory CD8+ T cells from PBMCs. Subset noted: CD45RO+ cells pooled with CCR7-negative TemRA cells. The origin of this receptor is a man aged 18 to 35 in good health. Some clones in this sample may be carry-over from other donors' samples. J is TRBJ1-1 and V is TRBV30, with D possibly TRBD1 on 6 matching bases. The CDR3 nucleotides read TGTGCCTGGAGAGGGGGACGGGGGAACACTGAAGCTTTCTTT. Residues: CAWRGGRGNTEAFF.